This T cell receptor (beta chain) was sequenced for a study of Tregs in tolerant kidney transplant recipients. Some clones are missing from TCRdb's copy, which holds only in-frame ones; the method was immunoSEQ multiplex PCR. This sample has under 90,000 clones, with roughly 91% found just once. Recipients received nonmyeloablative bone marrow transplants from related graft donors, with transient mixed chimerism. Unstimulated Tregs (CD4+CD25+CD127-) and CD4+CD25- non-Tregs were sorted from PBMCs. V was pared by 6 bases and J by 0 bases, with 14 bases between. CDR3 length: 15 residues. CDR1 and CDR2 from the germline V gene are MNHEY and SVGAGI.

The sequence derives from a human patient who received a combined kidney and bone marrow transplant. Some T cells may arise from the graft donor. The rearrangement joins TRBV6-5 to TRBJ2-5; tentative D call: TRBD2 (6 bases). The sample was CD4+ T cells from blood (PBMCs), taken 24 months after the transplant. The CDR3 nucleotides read TGTGCCAGCAGGACCCTAGCGAGATACCAAGAGACCCAGTACTTC. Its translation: CASRTLARYQETQYF.